Listed below are T cell receptor beta chains from one sample, sequenced in a study of T cell responses to AZD1222 COVID-19 vaccine. TCRdb's copy holds only in-frame clones and misses some; the assay was immunoSEQ multiplex PCR. The sample holds 70,000 to 90,000 clones, about 82% seen once. Here the sequenced sample was peripheral blood, taken on day 0 of AZD1222 vaccination. The receptors come from an adult in good health. The CDR3 runs from the conserved cysteine through the conserved F or W. A D gene is named only where the DNA matches it firmly. Clone size appears in some rows only: once, few, many, or a class for an expanded clone.

TRBJ2-2 | TRBV5-4 | . | TRBD1 | TGTGCCAGCAGCGGCCCCGGGACAGGGGAGTCGGACACCGGGGAGCTGTTTTTT | CASSGPGTGESDTGELFF
TRBJ2-5 | TRBV28 | . | TRBD2 | TGTGCCAGCACGTCGGCTTTAGCGCTAGCGGAGATCCAAGAGACCCAGTACTTC | CASTSALALAEIQETQYF
TRBJ1-4 | TRBV27 | . | . | TGTGCCAGCAGTAATCTTATAGGGGAAAAACTGTTTTTT | CASSNLIGEKLFF
TRBJ1-1 | TRBV7-3 | . | TRBD1 | TGTGCCAGCAGCTCGGGACAGTTGAACACTGAAGCTTTCTTT | CASSSGQLNTEAFF
TRBJ2-1 | TRBV9 | . | . | TGTGCCAGCAGCCCCTGGGGGAACCACAATGAGCAGTTCTTC | CASSPWGNHNEQFF
TRBJ1-2 | TRBV2 | . | TRBD1 | TGTGCCAGCACTTTCACAGGGGCCTATGGCTACACCTTC | CASTFTGAYGYTF
TRBJ1-1 | TRBV6-5 | . | . | TGTGCCAGCAGTTACTCCGAGACGGTAAACACTGAAGCTTTCTTT | CASSYSETVNTEAFF
TRBJ2-4 | TRBV18 | . | TRBD1 | TGTGCCAGCTCACCACTCAGTTCTGACAGGGGCGCGGACTTC | CASSPLSSDRGADF
TRBJ1-5 | TRBV27 | . | TRBD1 | TGTGCCAGCAGCGATAAAGGGACAGGGTTTTTCGGTCAGCCCCAGCATTTT | CASSDKGTGFFGQPQHF
TRBJ1-1 | TRBV10-3 | . | . | TGTGCCATCAGTGAAGGGGTCACTGAAGCTTTCTTT | CAISEGVTEAFF
TRBJ2-1 | TRBV10-2 | . | . | TGCGCCAGCAGTGTAGGACTAGGGGGCAATGAGCAGTTCTTC | CASSVGLGGNEQFF
TRBJ1-5 | TRBV3-1/TRBV3-2 | once | . | TGTGCCAGCAGCCAACGGCAGGGGAGGACTTTTGTAGGCAATCAGCCCCAGCATTTT | CASSQRQGRTFVGNQPQHF
TRBJ1-4 | TRBV27 | . | TRBD1 | TGTGCCCCAGGGGGGGGGAATGAAAAACTGTTTTTT | CAPGGGNEKLFF
TRBJ1-1 | TRBV9 | . | . | TGTGCCAGCAGCCTGGGGGGAGAGACTGAAGCTTTCTTT | CASSLGGETEAFF
TRBJ1-3 | TRBV4-2 | . | TRBD1 | TGTGCCAGCAACCAGGACAGGGTGAACGGAAACACCATATATTTT | CASNQDRVNGNTIYF
TRBJ2-7 | TRBV5-1 | once | TRBD1 | TGCGCCAGCACCTCAAGGACAGGGACGAGTGAGCAGTACTTC | CASTSRTGTSEQYF
TRBJ1-1 | TRBV24-1 | . | TRBD1 | TGTGCCACCAGTGATAACAGGGGGGGCAACACTGAAGCTTTCTTT | CATSDNRGGNTEAFF
TRBJ2-1 | TRBV7-9 | . | . | TGTGCCAGCAGCCTGCCCCTCGAGGGTTACTACAATGAGCAGTTCTTC | CASSLPLEGYYNEQFF
TRBJ1-2 | TRBV9 | . | TRBD1 | TGTGCCAGCAGCGTAGGAGCCCAGGGGGTTTCCTTC | CASSVGAQGVSF
TRBJ2-1 | TRBV28 | . | . | TGTGCCAGTGCCCCGGGGTATGAGCAGTTCTTC | CASAPGYEQFF
TRBJ1-4 | TRBV27 | . | . | TGTGCCAGCAGTTCACTTCCGGGACGCTTGATCGAAAAACTGTTTTTT | CASSSLPGRLIEKLFF
TRBJ2-1 | TRBV9 | . | TRBD2 | TGTGCCAGCAGCCCCGGGACTAACTCCTACAATGAGCAGTTCTTC | CASSPGTNSYNEQFF
TRBJ2-7 | TRBV14 | . | . | TGTGCCAGCCAACCCCTTGGGGGGGACAGCTCCTACGAGCAGTACTTC | CASQPLGGDSSYEQYF
TRBJ2-2 | TRBV10-3 | . | TRBD1 | TGTGCCGCTAGGACAGGGTTCCGGGAGCTGTTTTTT | CAARTGFRELFF
TRBJ1-6 | TRBV4-2 | . | . | TGTGCCAGCAGCCAAGGGGTCGGGAATGGGAATTCACCCCTCCACTTT | CASSQGVGNGNSPLHF
TRBJ1-3 | TRBV4-1 | . | . | TGCGCCAGCAGCCCGCACCCCGACGCAGCCGTGGTGGCAAACACCATATATTTT | CASSPHPDAAVVANTIYF
TRBJ2-7 | TRBV7-8 | . | . | TGTGCCAGCAGCCCCACTCCGGACCACGAGCAGTACTTC | CASSPTPDHEQYF
TRBJ2-1 | TRBV4-3 | . | . | TGCGCCAGCAGCCAAGATCCAGCGTTCAGCTCCTACAATGAGCAGTTCTTC | CASSQDPAFSSYNEQFF
TRBJ1-1 | TRBV30 | . | . | TGTGCCTGGGGGTTGTTAAGTTGGACTGAAGCTTTCTTT | CAWGLLSWTEAFF
TRBJ1-1 | TRBV7-9 | . | . | TGTGCCAGCAGCTCCCGAGGGGGACAGAACACTGAAGCTTTCTTT | CASSSRGGQNTEAFF
TRBJ2-1 | TRBV27 | . | TRBD2 | TGTGCCAGCAGCCTCGGAGCGGGGGGTTACAATGAGCAGTTCTTC | CASSLGAGGYNEQFF
TRBJ2-1 | TRBV7-3 | . | TRBD2 | TGTGCCAGCAGCTCCACTAGCGGGGGCTCCTCCTACAATGAGCAGTTCTTC | CASSSTSGGSSYNEQFF